This T cell receptor beta chain was found in a study of cytomegalovirus exposure and HLA in healthy donors. The CDR3 runs to 13 residues. Germline CDR1 and CDR2: ENHRY and SYGVKD. The germline V and J ends were trimmed by 7 bases and 2 bases, with 9 bases remaining between them. Sequenced by immunoSEQ multiplex PCR; TCRdb stores in-frame clones only, minus some. The sample records about 130,000 clones, about nine tenths being singletons. Sequencing was performed on PBMCs. This TCR came from a man in his thirties or forties in good health and CMV-seronegative. This chain connects TRBV10-3 to TRBJ2-1, with a tentative D call TRBD1 (5 bases). The CDR3 protein is CAITAGPYNEQFF. CDR3 nucleotides: TGTGCCATCACGGCAGGGCCCTACAATGAGCAGTTCTTC.